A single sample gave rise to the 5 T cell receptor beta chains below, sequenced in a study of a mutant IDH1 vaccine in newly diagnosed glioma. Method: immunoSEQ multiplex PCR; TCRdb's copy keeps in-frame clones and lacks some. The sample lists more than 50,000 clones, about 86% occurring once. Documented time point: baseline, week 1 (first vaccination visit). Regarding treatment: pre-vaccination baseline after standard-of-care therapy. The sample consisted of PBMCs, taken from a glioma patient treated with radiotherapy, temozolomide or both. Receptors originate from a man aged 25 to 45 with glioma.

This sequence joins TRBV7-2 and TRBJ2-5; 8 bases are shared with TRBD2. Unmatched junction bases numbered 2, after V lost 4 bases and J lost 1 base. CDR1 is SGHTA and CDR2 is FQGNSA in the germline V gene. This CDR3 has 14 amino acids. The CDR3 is CASSYSGGQETQYF. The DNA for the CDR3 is TGTGCCAGCAGCTACAGCGGGGGCCAAGAGACCCAGTACTTC.

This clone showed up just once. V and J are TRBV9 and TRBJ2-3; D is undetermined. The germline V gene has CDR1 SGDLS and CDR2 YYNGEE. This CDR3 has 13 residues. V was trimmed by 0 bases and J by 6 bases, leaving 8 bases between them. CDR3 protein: CASSVVTGDTQYF. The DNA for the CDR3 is TGTGCCAGCAGCGTAGTGACCGGGGATACGCAGTATTTT. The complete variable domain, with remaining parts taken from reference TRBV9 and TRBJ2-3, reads DSGVTQTPKHLITATGQRVTLRCSPRSGDLSVYWYQQSLDQGLQFLIQYYNGEERAKGNILERFSAQQFPDLHSELNLSSLELGDSALYFCASSVVTGDTQYFGPGTRLTVL.

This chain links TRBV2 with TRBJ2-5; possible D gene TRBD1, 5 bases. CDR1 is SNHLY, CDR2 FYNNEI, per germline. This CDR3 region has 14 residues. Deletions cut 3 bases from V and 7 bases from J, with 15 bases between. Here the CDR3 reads CASSDLRAVGTQYF. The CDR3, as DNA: TGTGCCAGCAGTGATCTCAGGGCCGTAGGGACCCAGTACTTC.

The CDR3: CACHRDEQYF. The CDR3 nucleotides are TGTGCCTGTCACAGGGACGAGCAGTACTTC. The chain recombines TRBV30 with TRBJ2-7; the D gene is possibly TRBD1 (6 bases). This CDR3 is 10 amino acids long. The ends were cut back, 6 bases at V and 5 bases at J, with 8 bases in the middle. Germline lookup yields CDR1 GTSNPN and CDR2 SVGIG (reference sequence).

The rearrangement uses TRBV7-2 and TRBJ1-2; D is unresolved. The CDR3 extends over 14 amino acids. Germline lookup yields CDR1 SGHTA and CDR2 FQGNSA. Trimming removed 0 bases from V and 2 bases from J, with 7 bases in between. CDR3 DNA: TGTGCCAGCAGCTTAGCGCACGGAAACTATGGCTACACCTTC. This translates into CASSLAHGNYGYTF.